Following are 25 T cell receptor beta chains from one sample sequenced in a study of cytomegalovirus exposure and HLA in healthy donors (dated by TCRdb to about 2017). The library was obtained by the immunoSEQ multiplex PCR assay. The multiplex PCR relied on a mix of 60 forward primers for TCR Vbeta segments and 13 reverse primers for TCR Jbeta segments. Drawn from immuneACCESS, this table holds only the in-frame rearrangements with V and J called that TCRdb kept. Clones are partly lost; checked studies trace under half to an unresolved V gene and leave the rest unexplained. The sample table contains roughly 140,000 clones; only one count was recorded for around four fifths of them. About 2.2% of the sample is in the top ten clones. Sequenced material: PBMCs. These receptors all come from a man in his thirties or forties in good health and CMV-seronegative.

The chain uses TRBV4-2 and TRBJ2-2; a possible D gene is TRBD1 (5 bases). Germline lookup yields CDR1 LGHNA and CDR2 YNFKEQ. The CDR3 has 14 residues. Between the trimmed V and J ends, which lost 0 bases and 5 bases, there was a span of 7 bases. CDR3 sequence (DNA): TGTGCCAGCAGCCAAGATAAGGGGACCGGGGAGCTGTTTTTT. Its protein product is CASSQDKGTGELFF.

This rearrangement joins TRBV5-4 to TRBJ2-7, with a tentative D call TRBD2 (5 bases). With 4 bases removed from V and 0 bases from J, the gap between germline ends came to 8 bases. The CDR3 runs to 13 residues. In germline, CDR1 is SGHNT, CDR2 YYREEE (reference sequence). Here the CDR3 DNA reads TGTGCCAGCAGCGAGGGCAGCTCCTACGAGCAGTACTTC. The encoded protein is CASSEGSSYEQYF.

The rearrangement joins TRBV25-1 to TRBJ2-1; 8 bases line up with TRBD1. The CDR3 is made up of 17 amino acids. Losses at the gene ends were 4 bases for V and 1 base for J; bases not matched to a gene: 9. The germline V gene has CDR1 MGHDK and CDR2 SYGVNS. The chain's CDR3 is CASSGGTGGNSYNEQFF. The CDR3 DNA sequence: TGTGCCAGCAGTGGAGGGACAGGTGGAAATTCCTACAATGAGCAGTTCTTC.

This chain connects TRBV9 to TRBJ2-1, with 11 bases aligning to TRBD2. Germline CDR1 is SGDLS and CDR2 is YYNGEE. The CDR3 sequence is 15 residues long. Trimming at V came to 4 bases and at J to 5 bases, leaving 5 bases not matched to a gene. The CDR3 nucleotides read TGTGCCAGCAGCCCTAGCGGGAGGACGGACAATGAGCAGTTCTTC. Its translation is CASSPSGRTDNEQFF.

V is TRBV2 and J is TRBJ2-3; TRBD2 matches 13 bases. The CDR3 consists of 14 residues. Germline trimming cut 7 bases from V and 5 bases from J; bases unmatched to any gene: 3. Germline loops: CDR1 SNHLY, CDR2 FYNNEI. The CDR3 region has the DNA TGTGCCAGCATCAGACTAGCGGGAGGAGATACGCAGTATTTT. Protein sequence: CASIRLAGGDTQYF. Supplemented by reference TRBV2 and TRBJ2-3, the full variable domain reads EPEVTQTPSHQVTQMGQEVILRCVPISNHLYFYWYRQILGQKVEFLVSFYNNEISEKSEIFDDQFSVERPDGSNFTLKIRSTKLEDSAMYFCASIRLAGGDTQYFGPGTRLTVL.

This chain links TRBV2 with TRBJ2-5; D remains ambiguous. Germline V gene data show CDR1 as SNHLY and CDR2 as FYNNEI. The V gene lost 3 bases and the J gene lost 1 base, with 9 bases spanning the gap. The CDR3 is 14 residues long. Written as DNA, the CDR3 is TGTGCCAGCAGTGACTGGCGGTCCCAAGAGACCCAGTACTTC. This gives the protein CASSDWRSQETQYF.

This chain joins TRBV2 and TRBJ2-5; D perhaps matches TRBD2 (6 bases). CDR1 is SNHLY, CDR2 FYNNEI, per germline. Trimming stripped 0 bases from V and 7 bases from J, with 12 bases between. This CDR3 comprises 14 residues. The CDR3: CASSEAGEAGTQYF. CDR3 nucleotide sequence: TGTGCCAGCAGTGAAGCTGGGGAAGCGGGGACCCAGTACTTC.

The chain recombines TRBV13 with TRBJ1-2; TRBD1 might be the D (5 bases). Looked up from germline, CDR1 is PRHDT and CDR2 is FYEKMQ (reference sequence). V was pared by 5 bases and J by 2 bases, with 21 bases between. CDR3 length equals 17 residues. The CDR3 is CASSTSGLTNSNYGYTF. The CDR3 DNA reads as TGTGCCAGCAGCACCTCGGGACTCACGAACTCAAACTATGGCTACACCTTC.

The chain combines TRBV7-8 with TRBJ1-5; D is perhaps TRBD1 (5 bases). Germline CDR1 and CDR2: SGHVS and FQNEAQ. Trimming pared 5 bases from V and 0 bases from J, leaving 11 bases between. The CDR3 totals 15 residues. The chain's CDR3 is CASSPQGNSNQPQHF. The CDR3 coding sequence is TGTGCCAGCAGCCCTCAGGGCAATAGCAATCAGCCCCAGCATTTT.

This clone was recorded once. CDR3 loop: CAISESLTAAGYTF. For the CDR3, the DNA is TGTGCCATCAGTGAGTCGCTCACCGCCGCGGGCTACACCTTC. This chain links TRBV10-3 with TRBJ1-2; D uncertain. Deletions cut 0 bases from V and 8 bases from J, with 13 bases between. The length of the CDR3 is 14 residues. Per germline, CDR1 ENHRY and CDR2 SYGVKD.

The chain has TRBV7-9 and TRBJ2-3; a possible D gene is TRBD2 (5 bases). The CDR3 loop spans 14 amino acids. Germline V gene sequence: CDR1 SEHNR, CDR2 FQNEAQ (reference sequence). Trimming pared 3 bases from V and 5 bases from J, leaving 12 bases between. CDR3 residues: CASSFRGLKDTQYF. The DNA of the CDR3 is TGTGCCAGCAGCTTTCGGGGTCTCAAAGATACGCAGTATTTT.

V usage is TRBV28 and J usage is TRBJ2-7; D gene unclear. The CDR3 is made up of 11 amino acids. Germline assignment: CDR1 MDHEN and CDR2 SYDVKM. V shed 8 bases and J shed 2 bases, with 7 bases lying between them. In DNA form, the CDR3 reads TGTGCCAGCGGCAGGACCTACGAGCAGTACTTC. Its protein is CASGRTYEQYF.

The J gene is TRBJ1-2, the V gene TRBV6-6; D not resolved. Germline CDR1 reads MNHNY; CDR2 reads SVGAGI (reference sequence). Trimming stripped 4 bases from V and 2 bases from J, with 11 bases between. The CDR3 runs to 14 residues. In DNA form, the CDR3 reads TGTGCCAGCAGTTCTGAGACACGAAACTATGGCTACACCTTC. Translated, it gives CASSSETRNYGYTF.

V is TRBV11-2 and J is TRBJ2-5; no firm D call. Trimming stripped 1 base from V and 5 bases from J, with 11 bases between. The V gene's germline CDR1 is SGHAT and CDR2 FQNNGV. CDR3 size: 14 residues. The CDR3 spells CASSLGLNLETQYF. CDR3 DNA sequence: TGTGCCAGCAGCTTAGGGCTGAACCTGGAGACCCAGTACTTC.

The DNA of the CDR3 is TGTGCCAGCAGCTTAAACGGGGAGAACACTGAAGCTTTCTTT. It codes for CASSLNGENTEAFF. V usage is TRBV7-3 and J usage is TRBJ1-1, with D hard to call. In germline, CDR1 is SGHTA, CDR2 FQGTGA. CDR3 length: 14 amino acids. V was shortened by 1 base and J by 1 base, with 7 bases between the two germline ends.

The genes are TRBV7-8 and TRBJ1-1, with no clear D. Germline-derived CDR1 and CDR2 are SGHVS and FQNEAQ. Trimming removed 1 base from V and 1 base from J, with 4 bases in between. The CDR3 covers 13 residues. The DNA for the CDR3 is TGTGCCAGCAGCTTAGTGGCGAACACTGAAGCTTTCTTT. Amino acids: CASSLVANTEAFF. The whole variable domain, remainder taken from reference TRBV7-8 and TRBJ1-1, is GAGVSQSPRYKVAKRGQDVALRCDPISGHVSLFWYQQALGQGPEFLTYFQNEAQLDKSGLPSDRFFAERPEGSVSTLKIQRTQQEDSAVYLCASSLVANTEAFFGQGTRLTVV.

The V call is TRBV2, the J call TRBJ2-2; 12 bases line up with TRBD1. The CDR3 spans 18 residues. Germline trimming cut 5 bases from V and 4 bases from J; bases unmatched to any gene: 11. Germline assignment: CDR1 SNHLY and CDR2 FYNNEI. CDR3: CASSRSSRDRGPTGELFF. CDR3 bases: TGTGCCAGCAGTCGATCGAGCCGGGACAGGGGGCCCACCGGGGAGCTGTTTTTT.

J is TRBJ2-7 and V is TRBV9; TRBD2 agrees at 7 bases. Trimming took 3 bases from V and 3 from J; bases not matched to a gene: 9. Germline loops: CDR1 SGDLS, CDR2 YYNGEE. The CDR3 contains 15 residues. As DNA, the CDR3 is TGTGCCAGCAGCGGGAATCTGGGGGGGGGCTACGAGCAGTACTTC. Amino acids: CASSGNLGGGYEQYF.

This rearrangement joins TRBV5-1 to TRBJ2-3, with 15 bases lining up with TRBD2. Germline values: CDR1 SGHRS, CDR2 YFSETQ. The V segment lost 3 bases and the J segment 0 bases; nucleotides outside the gene matches: 5. There are 18 residues in the CDR3. In nucleotides, the CDR3 is TGCGCCAGCAGCTACGGACTAGCGGGGGGGGTTAGCACAGATACGCAGTATTTT. Amino acids: CASSYGLAGGVSTDTQYF.

The gene calls are TRBV28 and TRBJ2-7; 7 positions match TRBD2. CDR1 and CDR2 from the germline V gene are MDHEN and SYDVKM. Trimming cost V 7 bases and J 0 bases; bases outside gene matches: 15. This CDR3 contains 17 residues. CDR3 nucleotide sequence: TGTGCCAGCACGGCTTGGCGGGAGCCCCGAAGCTCCTACGAGCAGTACTTC. It yields the protein CASTAWREPRSSYEQYF.

This chain joins TRBV7-3 and TRBJ1-1; 7 bases fit TRBD1. The CDR3 covers 15 residues. The ends lost 5 bases at V and 2 bases at J; junction bases unmatched: 8. Germline values: CDR1 SGHTA, CDR2 FQGTGA. In DNA form, the CDR3 reads TGTGCCAGCAGCACCCAAGGGGGCGGTAACACTGAAGCTTTCTTT. Translating gives CASSTQGGGNTEAFF.

The chain links TRBV4-1 to TRBJ2-1, with TRBD2 as a possible D gene (6 bases). The germline V gene has CDR1 MGHRA and CDR2 YSYEKL. The CDR3 consists of 17 residues. The V end lost 1 base, the J end lost 4 bases, and 17 bases lay between the germline ends. CDR3 bases: TGCGCCAGCAGCCAAGTTTCGGGAGAGCCGGGTTACAATGAGCAGTTCTTC. This sequence encodes CASSQVSGEPGYNEQFF.

The DNA for the CDR3 is TGTGCCACCCACAACCTCGGGACAAACGATGGCTACACCTTC. Its translation is CATHNLGTNDGYTF. The chain uses TRBV19 and TRBJ1-2, with D possibly being TRBD1 (6 bases). V lost 10 bases, J lost 6 bases, and 21 bases lay in between. Germline CDR1 is LNHDA and CDR2 is SQIVND (reference sequence). The CDR3 extends over 14 amino acids.

The chain recombines TRBV5-4 with TRBJ1-2; a weak D match, TRBD1 (5 bases). Germline V gives CDR1 SGHNT, CDR2 YYREEE (reference sequence). The V end was cut by 4 bases, the J end by 8 bases, with 21 bases between. The CDR3 totals 15 residues. The CDR3 loop reads CASSAWTSTRGGYTF. Written as DNA, the CDR3 is TGTGCCAGCAGCGCCTGGACATCGACCCGAGGAGGCTACACCTTC.

V is TRBV7-2 and J is TRBJ1-2, with a weak D call TRBD1 (5 bases). V shed 4 bases and J shed 4 bases, with 13 bases lying between them. This CDR3 has 14 amino acids. CDR1 is SGHTA, CDR2 FQGNSA, per germline. The CDR3 DNA reads TGTGCCAGCAGCTCTGCCGACAGCCTCTATGGCTACACCTTC. Its protein product is CASSSADSLYGYTF.